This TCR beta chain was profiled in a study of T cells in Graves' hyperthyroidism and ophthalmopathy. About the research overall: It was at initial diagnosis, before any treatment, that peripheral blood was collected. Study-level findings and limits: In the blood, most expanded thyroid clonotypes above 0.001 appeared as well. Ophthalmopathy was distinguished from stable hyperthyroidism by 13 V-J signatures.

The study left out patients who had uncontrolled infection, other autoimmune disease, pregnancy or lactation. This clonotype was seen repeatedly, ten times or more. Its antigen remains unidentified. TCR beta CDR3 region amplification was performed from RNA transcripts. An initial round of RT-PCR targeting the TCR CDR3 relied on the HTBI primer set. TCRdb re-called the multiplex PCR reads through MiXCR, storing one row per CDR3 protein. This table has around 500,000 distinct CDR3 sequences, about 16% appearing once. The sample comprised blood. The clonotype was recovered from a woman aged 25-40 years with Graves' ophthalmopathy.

The CDR3, as DNA: TGTGCCAGCAGTGAAGCGCGGCAGGTAGCTGGCTACACCTTC. Amino acid sequence: CASSEARQVAGYTF. The chain uses TRBV2 and TRBJ1-2; D is ambiguous. Trimming cost V 0 bases and J 7 bases, with 12 bases left between them. CDR3 size: 14 residues. Germline V gene sequence: CDR1 SNHLY, CDR2 FYNNEI.